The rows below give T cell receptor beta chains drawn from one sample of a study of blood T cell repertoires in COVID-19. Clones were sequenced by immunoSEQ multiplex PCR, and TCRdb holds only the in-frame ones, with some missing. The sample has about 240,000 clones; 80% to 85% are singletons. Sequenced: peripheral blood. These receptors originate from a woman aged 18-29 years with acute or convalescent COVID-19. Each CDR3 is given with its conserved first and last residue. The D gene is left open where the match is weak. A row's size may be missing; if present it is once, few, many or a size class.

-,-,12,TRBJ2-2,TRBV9,TGTGCCAGCAGCCTTGTCCCCGGGGAGCTGTTTTTT,CASSLVPGELFF
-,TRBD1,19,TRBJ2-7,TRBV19,TGTGCCAGTAGTACGTACACGATGGGCGGGACAGGGGTCTTCTACGAGCAGTACTTC,CASSTYTMGGTGVFYEQYF
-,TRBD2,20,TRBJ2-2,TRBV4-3,TGCGCCAGCAGCCAAGATCGGGGGGCTAGCGGGAAAAGGAACACCGGGGAGCTGTTTTTT,CASSQDRGASGKRNTGELFF
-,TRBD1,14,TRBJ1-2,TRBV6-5,TGTGCCAGCAGTTACGGACAGGGGGCGAGTGGCTACACCTTC,CASSYGQGASGYTF
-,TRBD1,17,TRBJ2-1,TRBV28,TGTGCCAGCAGCTTTGGGAGTGCGGGACAGGGGATGGATGAGCAGTTCTTC,CASSFGSAGQGMDEQFF
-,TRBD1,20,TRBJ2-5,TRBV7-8,TGTGCCAGCAGCTTAGAGGTCCGACGCCGAGACAGGGGGTACCAAGAGACCCAGTACTTC,CASSLEVRRRDRGYQETQYF
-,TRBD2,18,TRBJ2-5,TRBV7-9,TGTGCCAGCAGCTTGGCACCACCGGGACTAGCAACGAGAGAGACCCAGTACTTC,CASSLAPPGLATRETQYF
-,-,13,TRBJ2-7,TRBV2,TGTGCCAGCAGCTTAGACAGACCTTACGAGCAGTACTTC,CASSLDRPYEQYF
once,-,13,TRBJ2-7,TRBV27,TGTGCCAGCAGTTCCGTCTTTTCCTCCGAGCAGTACTTC,CASSSVFSSEQYF
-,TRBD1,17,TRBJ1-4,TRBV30,TGTGCCTGGAGTGACGGATCGCGACAGGGTCTACGGGAAAAACTGTTTTTT,CAWSDGSRQGLREKLFF
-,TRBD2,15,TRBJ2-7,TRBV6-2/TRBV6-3,TGTGCCAGCAGTGGCCCCTGGGACTACTCCTACGAGCAGTACTTC,CASSGPWDYSYEQYF
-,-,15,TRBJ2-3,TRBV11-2,TGTGCCAGCAGCCCTAGGTTAGCTAGCACAGATACGCAGTATTTT,CASSPRLASTDTQYF
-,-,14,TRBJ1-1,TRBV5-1,TGCGCCAGCAGCTTGGTCGGGTCGGGCACTGAAGCTTTCTTT,CASSLVGSGTEAFF
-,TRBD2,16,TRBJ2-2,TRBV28,TGTGCCAGCAGTTTCCTAGCGGGAGTTAGTACCGGGGAGCTGTTTTTT,CASSFLAGVSTGELFF
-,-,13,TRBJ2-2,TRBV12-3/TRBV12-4,TGTGCCAGCAGCCAACAGGGAAACGGGGAGCTGTTTTTT,CASSQQGNGELFF
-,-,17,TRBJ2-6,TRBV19,TGTGCCAGTAGTATTCGCCAGGACAGCTCTGGGGCCAACGTCCTGACTTTC,CASSIRQDSSGANVLTF
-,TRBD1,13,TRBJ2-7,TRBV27,TGTGCCAGCAGTAGGACAGGGAACTACGAGCAGTACTTC,CASSRTGNYEQYF
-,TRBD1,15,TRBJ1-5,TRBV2,TGTGCCAGCACGGGGGACAGGCTTAGCAATCAGCCCCAGCATTTT,CASTGDRLSNQPQHF
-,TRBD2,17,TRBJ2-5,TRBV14,TGTGCCAGCAGCCAAGGTATCCTAGCGGGAGTTACAGAGACCCAGTACTTC,CASSQGILAGVTETQYF
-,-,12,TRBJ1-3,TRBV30,TGTGCCTGGACAGGAACTGGAAACACCATATATTTT,CAWTGTGNTIYF
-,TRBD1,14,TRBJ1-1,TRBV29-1,TGCAGCGTTAGAGGGACAGGGGTTATCATTGAAGCTTTCTTT,CSVRGTGVIIEAFF
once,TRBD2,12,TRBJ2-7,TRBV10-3,TGTGCCATAGGGACTAGCAGCTACGAGCAGTACTTC,CAIGTSSYEQYF
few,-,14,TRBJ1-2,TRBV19,TGTGCCAGTAACCCCGGGGGGGGCGGCTATGGCTACACCTTC,CASNPGGGGYGYTF
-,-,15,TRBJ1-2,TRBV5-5,TGTGCCAGCAGCTTGGCGGGGGGGGCTAACTATGGCTACACCTTC,CASSLAGGANYGYTF
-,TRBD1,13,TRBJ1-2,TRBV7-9,TGTGCCAGCAGGGGACAGGGGTCCGTTGGCTACACCTTC,CASRGQGSVGYTF
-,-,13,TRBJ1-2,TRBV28,TGTGCCAGCAGTTTGGCGACACCCTATGGCTACACCTTC,CASSLATPYGYTF
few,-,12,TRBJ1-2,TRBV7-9,TGTGCCAGCAGCCAGGACTTCTATGGCTACACCTTC,CASSQDFYGYTF
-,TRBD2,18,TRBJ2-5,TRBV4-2,TGTGCCAGCAGCCAGGCAAGGGGACTAGCGGGACAACAAGAGACCCAGTACTTC,CASSQARGLAGQQETQYF
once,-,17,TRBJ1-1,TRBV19,TGTGCCAGTAGTATTTCCGGGGGGCCGGGTCTGAACACTGAAGCTTTCTTT,CASSISGGPGLNTEAFF
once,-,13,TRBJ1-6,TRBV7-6,TGTGCCAGCAGCTTAGGGAGTCGTTCACCCCTCCACTTT,CASSLGSRSPLHF